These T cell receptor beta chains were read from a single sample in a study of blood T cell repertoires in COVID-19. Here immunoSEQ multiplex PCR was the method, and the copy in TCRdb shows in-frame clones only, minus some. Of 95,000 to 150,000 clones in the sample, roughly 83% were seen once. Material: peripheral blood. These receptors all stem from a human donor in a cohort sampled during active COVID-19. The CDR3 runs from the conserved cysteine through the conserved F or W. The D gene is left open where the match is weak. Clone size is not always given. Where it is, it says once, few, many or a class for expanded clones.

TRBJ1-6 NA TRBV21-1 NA TGTGCCAGCAGCAAAAGGGCGCCAGGGGGCAGGAATTCACCCCTCCACTTT CASSKRAPGGRNSPLHF
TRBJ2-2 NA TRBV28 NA TGTGCCAGCTGTGGCGGGACGGCTACCGGGGAGCTGTTTTTT CASCGGTATGELFF
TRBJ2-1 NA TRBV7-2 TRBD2 TGTGCCAGCAGGAGAAAGGGACTACAAGACAATGAGCAGTTCTTC CASRRKGLQDNEQFF
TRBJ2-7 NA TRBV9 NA TGTGCCAGCAGCGTAGGGAGGGGAGGAACCTACGAGCAGTACTTC CASSVGRGGTYEQYF
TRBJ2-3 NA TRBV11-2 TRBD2 TGTGCCAGCAGCTCAATCAACCCCGGGACTAGCGCCCACACAGATACGCAGTATTTT CASSSINPGTSAHTDTQYF
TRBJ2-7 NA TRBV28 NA TGTGCCAGCAGCCGTTGGGACACCACCTACGAGCAGTACTTC CASSRWDTTYEQYF
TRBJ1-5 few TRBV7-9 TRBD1 TGTGCCAGCAGCCAAAACCCCGGGACAGGGACGTATCAGCCCCAGCATTTT CASSQNPGTGTYQPQHF
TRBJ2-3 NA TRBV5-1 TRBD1 TGCGCCAGCAGCTCCGGATCGACAGGGGCAGCAGATACGCAGTATTTT CASSSGSTGAADTQYF
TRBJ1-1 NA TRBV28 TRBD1 TGTGCCAGCAACCGACAGGGTCGCGGGAACACTGAAGCTTTCTTT CASNRQGRGNTEAFF
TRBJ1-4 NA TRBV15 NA TGTGCCACCAGCAGAGGTTCATCAGGGACAATCCTTGAAAAACTGTTTTTT CATSRGSSGTILEKLFF
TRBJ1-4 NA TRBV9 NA TGTGCCAGCAGCGGGAAGGTGAGGGCAACTAATGAAAAACTGTTTTTT CASSGKVRATNEKLFF